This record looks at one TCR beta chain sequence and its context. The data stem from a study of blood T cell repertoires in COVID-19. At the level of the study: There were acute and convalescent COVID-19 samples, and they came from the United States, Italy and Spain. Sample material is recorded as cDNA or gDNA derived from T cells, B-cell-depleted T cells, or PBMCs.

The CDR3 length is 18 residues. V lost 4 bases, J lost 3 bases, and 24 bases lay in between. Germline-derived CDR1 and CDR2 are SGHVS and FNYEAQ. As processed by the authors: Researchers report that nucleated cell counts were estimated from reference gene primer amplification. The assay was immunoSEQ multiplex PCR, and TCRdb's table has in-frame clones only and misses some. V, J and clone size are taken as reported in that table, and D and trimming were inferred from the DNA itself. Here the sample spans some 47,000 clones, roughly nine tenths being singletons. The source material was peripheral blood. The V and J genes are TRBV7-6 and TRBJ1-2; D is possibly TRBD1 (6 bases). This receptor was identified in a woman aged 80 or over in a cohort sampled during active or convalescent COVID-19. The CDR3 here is CASSSLAHRAESDYGYTF. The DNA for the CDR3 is TGTGCCAGCAGCTCATTAGCCCACAGGGCCGAATCGGACTATGGCTACACCTTC.